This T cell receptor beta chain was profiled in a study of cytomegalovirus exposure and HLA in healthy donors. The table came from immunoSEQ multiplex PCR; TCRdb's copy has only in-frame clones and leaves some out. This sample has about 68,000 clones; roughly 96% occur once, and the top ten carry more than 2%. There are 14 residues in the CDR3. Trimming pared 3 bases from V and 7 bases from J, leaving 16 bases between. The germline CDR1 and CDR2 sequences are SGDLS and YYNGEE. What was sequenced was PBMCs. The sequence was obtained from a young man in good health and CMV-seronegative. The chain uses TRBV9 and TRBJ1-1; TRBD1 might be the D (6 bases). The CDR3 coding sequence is TGTGCCAGCAGCGCAGAGGGGGTTCTAGGTGAAGCTTTCTTT. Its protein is CASSAEGVLGEAFF.